Included here is one T cell receptor beta chain sequence, with context. This entry belongs to a study of blood T cell repertoires in COVID-19. In germline, CDR1 is SGHRS, CDR2 YFSETQ. Trimming left V 0 bases short and J 3 bases short, with 15 bases between. The CDR3 loop spans 16 amino acids. The repertoire was sequenced with immunoSEQ multiplex PCR; TCRdb's copy has only in-frame clones and lacks some. Of more than 85,000 clones listed, about nine tenths are singletons. This chain connects TRBV5-1 to TRBJ1-1, with a weak D call TRBD1 (5 bases). The sequenced material came from peripheral blood. The receptor was isolated from a woman in her 50s with COVID-19, enrolled during active disease. Here the CDR3 reads CASSLGPGKVDTEAFF. The DNA for the CDR3 is TGCGCCAGCAGCTTGGGGCCAGGGAAAGTCGACACTGAAGCTTTCTTT. Drawing the rest from reference TRBV5-1 and TRBJ1-1, the complete variable domain is KAGVTQTPRYLIKTRGQQVTLSCSPISGHRSVSWYQQTPGQGLQFLFEYFSETQRNKGNFPGRFSGRQFSNSRSEMNVSTLELGDSALYLCASSLGPGKVDTEAFFGQGTRLTVV.